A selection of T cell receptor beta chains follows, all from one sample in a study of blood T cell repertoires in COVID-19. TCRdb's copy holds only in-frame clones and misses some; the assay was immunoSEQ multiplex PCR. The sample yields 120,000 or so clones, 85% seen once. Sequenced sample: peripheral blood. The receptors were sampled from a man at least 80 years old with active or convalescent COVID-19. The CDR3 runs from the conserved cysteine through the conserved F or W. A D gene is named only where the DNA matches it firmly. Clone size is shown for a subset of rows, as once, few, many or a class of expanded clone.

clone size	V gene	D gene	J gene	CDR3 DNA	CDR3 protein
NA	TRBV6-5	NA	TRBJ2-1	TGTGCCACCACGGAGGCTAGCGTTCACAATGAGCAGTTCTTC	CATTEASVHNEQFF
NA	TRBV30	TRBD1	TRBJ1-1	TGTGCCTGGAGTGCCGGGACAGGGGCTTTTGAAGCTTTCTTT	CAWSAGTGAFEAFF
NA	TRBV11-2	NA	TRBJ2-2	TGTGCCAGCAGCTCTAGGGGCACTGGGGAGCTGTTTTTT	CASSSRGTGELFF
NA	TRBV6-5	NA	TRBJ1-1	TGTGCCAGCAGCAAAACAGGCACTGAAGCTTTCTTT	CASSKTGTEAFF
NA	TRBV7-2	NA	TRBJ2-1	TGTGCCAGCAGCTTGGAGGGGGGGGATTACAATGAGCAGTTCTTC	CASSLEGGDYNEQFF
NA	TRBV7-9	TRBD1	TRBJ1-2	TGTGCCAGCAGCGACCCGGGACAGGGCTATGGCTACACCTTC	CASSDPGQGYGYTF
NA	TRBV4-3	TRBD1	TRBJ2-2	TGCGCCAGCAGCCCCGGGACAGGGGCGATCACCGGGGAGCTGTTTTTT	CASSPGTGAITGELFF
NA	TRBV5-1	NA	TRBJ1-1	TGCGCCAGCAGCTCACTGCTCGGAGGCACTGAAGCTTTCTTT	CASSSLLGGTEAFF
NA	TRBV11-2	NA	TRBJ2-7	TGTGCCAGCAGCTTAAACAGGGTCGCCTACGAGCAGTACTTC	CASSLNRVAYEQYF
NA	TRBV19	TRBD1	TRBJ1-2	TGTGCCAGTAGTCCCCAGGGACAGTATTATGGCTACACCTTC	CASSPQGQYYGYTF
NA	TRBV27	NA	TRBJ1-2	TGTGCCAGCAGTTTTGTTAGGGGGATCGGGGAGCCTAACTATGGCTACACCTTC	CASSFVRGIGEPNYGYTF
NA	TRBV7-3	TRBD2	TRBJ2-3	TGTGCCAGCAGCCCGACTAGCGGCAGCACAGATACGCAGTATTTT	CASSPTSGSTDTQYF
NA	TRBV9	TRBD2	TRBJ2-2	TGTGCCAGCAGCGTAGCGCCCGCTAGCGGGGGTTGGGCCGGGGAGCTGTTTTTT	CASSVAPASGGWAGELFF
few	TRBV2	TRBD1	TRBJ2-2	TGTGCCAGCCAACTTTTGGGAACAGGGGGTCACGGGGAGCTGTTTTTT	CASQLLGTGGHGELFF
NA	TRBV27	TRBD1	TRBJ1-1	TGTGCCAGCAGTTTTCTAGGGACAGGACATAACACTGAAGCTTTCTTT	CASSFLGTGHNTEAFF
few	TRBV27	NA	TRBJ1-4	TGTGCCAGCAGTTTCTCGGGGTTTGAAAAACTGTTTTTT	CASSFSGFEKLFF
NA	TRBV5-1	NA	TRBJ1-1	TGCGCCAGCAGCTTTCGAGGTAGCGTTGGGCAGGTGAACACTGAAGCTTTCTTT	CASSFRGSVGQVNTEAFF
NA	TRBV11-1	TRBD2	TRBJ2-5	TGTGCCAGCAGCTTAAGAGCGGGAGTGGTGGAGACCCAGTACTTC	CASSLRAGVVETQYF
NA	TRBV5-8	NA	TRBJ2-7	TGTGCCAGCAGCCCCCTGCGGACAGTGAGCTCCTACGAGCAGTACTTC	CASSPLRTVSSYEQYF
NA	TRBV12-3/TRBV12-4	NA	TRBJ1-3	TGTGCCAGCAGTAAGCCCCCTGGAAACACCATATATTTT	CASSKPPGNTIYF
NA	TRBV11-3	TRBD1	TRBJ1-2	TGTGCCAGCAGCCCTGACCGGGACAGGGGGTTCTATGGCTACACCTTC	CASSPDRDRGFYGYTF
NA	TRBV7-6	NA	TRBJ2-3	TGTGCCAGCAGCTTAGACCAGGGTGCGACAGATACGCAGTATTTT	CASSLDQGATDTQYF
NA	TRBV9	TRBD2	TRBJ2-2	TGTGCCAGCAGCGTTGAACTAGCGGGTTCTACCGGGGAGCTGTTTTTT	CASSVELAGSTGELFF